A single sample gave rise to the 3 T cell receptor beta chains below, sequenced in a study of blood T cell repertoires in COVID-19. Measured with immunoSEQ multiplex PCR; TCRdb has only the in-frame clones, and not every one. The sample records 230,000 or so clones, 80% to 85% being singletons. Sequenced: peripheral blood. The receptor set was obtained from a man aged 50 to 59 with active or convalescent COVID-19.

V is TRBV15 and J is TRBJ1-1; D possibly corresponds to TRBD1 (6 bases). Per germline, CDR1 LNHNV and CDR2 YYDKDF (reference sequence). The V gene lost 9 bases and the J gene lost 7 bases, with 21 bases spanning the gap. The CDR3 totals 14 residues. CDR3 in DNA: TGTGCCACTCAACAGGGAATAGGATCGGTTGAAGCTTTCTTT. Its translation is CATQQGIGSVEAFF.

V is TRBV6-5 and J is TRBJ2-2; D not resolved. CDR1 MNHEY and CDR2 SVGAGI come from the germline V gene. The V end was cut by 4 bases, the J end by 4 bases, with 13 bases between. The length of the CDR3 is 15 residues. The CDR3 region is CASSFFSPPTGELFF. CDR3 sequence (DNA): TGTGCCAGCAGTTTCTTCTCCCCCCCCACCGGGGAGCTGTTTTTT.

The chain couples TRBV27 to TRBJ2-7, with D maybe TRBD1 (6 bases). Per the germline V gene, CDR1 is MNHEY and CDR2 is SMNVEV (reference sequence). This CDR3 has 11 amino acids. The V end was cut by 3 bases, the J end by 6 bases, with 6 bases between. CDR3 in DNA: TGTGCCAGCAGTTTGGGGGCCGAGCAGTACTTC. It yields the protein CASSLGAEQYF.